The 13 T cell receptor beta chains reported below all come from one sample, sequenced in a study of T-cell memory formation after mild COVID-19. TCRdb analysed the 5' RACE reads with MiXCR anew, one entry per CDR3 protein. Here the sample spans 300,000 to 400,000 distinct CDR3 sequences, approximately 15% being singletons. The sequenced sample was PBMCs or a T cell subset sorted from them (not recorded which). The receptors derive from a man aged 18 to 30 who had mild COVID-19 (a few samples of this study predate the infection). Cell type and time point are not known.

This clonotype was found many times. This rearrangement joins TRBV7-2 to TRBJ2-2; the D is unclear. CDR1 and CDR2 (germline): SGHTA, FQGNSA. Trimming took off 3 bases at V and 8 bases at J, with 7 bases between the two ends. CDR3 length: 12 residues. This CDR3 is CASSFRWGELFF. The CDR3 bases are TGTGCCAGCAGCTTCCGGTGGGGGGAGCTGTTTTTT.

The V gene is TRBV11-2, the J gene TRBJ2-7, with TRBD2 matching over 7 bases. V was clipped by 1 base and J by 3 bases; unmatched bases: 6. This CDR3 has 15 amino acids. Germline V gene data show CDR1 as SGHAT and CDR2 as FQNNGV. CDR3 protein: CASSLGQGGLYEQYF. CDR3 nucleotides: TGTGCCAGCAGCTTAGGGCAGGGAGGGCTCTACGAGCAGTACTTC.

Ten or more counts support this clonotype. This sequence joins TRBV6-5 and TRBJ2-7; D uncertain. V was shortened by 0 bases and J by 7 bases, with 19 bases between the two germline ends. Germline V lookup: CDR1 MNHEY, CDR2 SVGAGI. CDR3 length: 16 amino acids. The CDR3 nucleotides read TGTGCCAGCAGTTACTCGCCCCGGACGGTGGTTACGGAGCAGTACTTC. Its protein product is CASSYSPRTVVTEQYF.

This clonotype was counted a few times. The rearrangement joins TRBV20-1 to TRBJ2-3; D not certain. Trimming shortened V by 6 bases and J by 0 bases, and 16 bases separated the two germline ends. Germline V lookup: CDR1 DFQATT, CDR2 SNEGSKA (reference sequence). The CDR3 sequence is 15 residues long. The CDR3 region is CSAKSPGSSTDTQYF. CDR3 in DNA: TGCAGTGCCAAATCCCCCGGATCGAGCACAGATACGCAGTATTTT.

This chain links TRBV5-1 with TRBJ2-7; maybe TRBD2 (5 bases). V was pared by 5 bases and J by 5 bases, with 17 bases between. CDR1 is SGHRS and CDR2 is YFSETQ in the germline V gene. The CDR3 has 14 amino acids. The CDR3 DNA follows: TGCGCCAGCAGAGTGGAGGCCAGCTCGCACGAGCAGTACTTC. Protein sequence: CASRVEASSHEQYF. The full variable domain, its missing parts supplied by reference TRBV5-1 and TRBJ2-7, is KAGVTQTPRYLIKTRGQQVTLSCSPISGHRSVSWYQQTPGQGLQFLFEYFSETQRNKGNFPGRFSGRQFSNSRSEMNVSTLELGDSALYLCASRVEASSHEQYFGPGTRLTVT.

The chain recombines TRBV6-5 with TRBJ2-1; tentatively, D is TRBD2 (6 bases). Germline V gene data show CDR1 as MNHEY and CDR2 as SVGAGI. The CDR3 contains 13 residues. The V and J ends lost 1 base and 7 bases respectively, with 8 bases between them. CDR3 in amino acids: CASSYWGLNEQFF. The CDR3 nucleotides are TGTGCCAGCAGTTACTGGGGACTTAATGAGCAGTTCTTC.

The DNA of the CDR3 is TGCAGTGCTAGAGAGAGGATCGGCCTAGCCCGTCCGTTAAGAAAACAAGAGACCCAGTACTTC. The encoded protein is CSARERIGLARPLRKQETQYF. This chain uses TRBV20-1 with TRBJ2-5; D is possibly TRBD2 (5 bases). Trimming removed 0 bases from V and 2 bases from J, with 31 bases in between. Germline V CDR1 and CDR2: DFQATT, SNEGSKA (reference sequence). The CDR3 extends over 21 amino acids.

This clonotype was picked up many times. The CDR3 spells CASSLASGGAREQFF. CDR3 DNA sequence: TGCGCCAGCAGCTTGGCTAGCGGGGGGGCCAGGGAGCAGTTCTTC. The chain carries TRBV5-1 and TRBJ2-1, with 12 bases aligning to TRBD2. The CDR3 is made up of 15 amino acids. Germline CDR1 reads SGHRS; CDR2 reads YFSETQ. V gave up 0 bases and J gave up 10 bases; unmatched junction bases: 5.

The sample holds a few counts of this clonotype. The V gene is TRBV6-2 or TRBV6-3, the J gene TRBJ2-7; TRBD2 aligns across 7 bases. Germline assignment: CDR1 MNHEY and CDR2 SVGEGT. Germline trimming cut 6 bases from V and 0 bases from J; bases unmatched to any gene: 2. This CDR3 region has 13 residues. The CDR3 here is CASRWTSSYEQYF. CDR3 DNA: TGTGCCAGCAGGTGGACTAGCTCCTACGAGCAGTACTTC.

In DNA, the CDR3 is TGCGCCAGCAGCTTGGGGCCTAGGGCTAACTATGGCTACACCTTC. Its protein product is CASSLGPRANYGYTF. The gene calls are TRBV5-1 and TRBJ1-2; no clear D gene. Trimming stripped 0 bases from V and 0 bases from J, with 9 bases between. The CDR3 sequence is 15 residues long. Germline assignment: CDR1 SGHRS and CDR2 YFSETQ.

This clonotype was observed at least ten times. The chain has TRBV7-8 and TRBJ2-3, with D perhaps matching TRBD1 (5 bases). CDR1 is SGHVS and CDR2 is FQNEAQ in the germline V gene. This CDR3 is 15 amino acids long. Trimming shortened V by 2 bases and J by 4 bases, and 13 bases separated the two germline ends. The CDR3, as DNA: TGTGCCAGCAGCTTACCAGGGCGAGGCCCAGATACGCAGTATTTT. It translates to CASSLPGRGPDTQYF.

The chain uses TRBV7-2 and TRBJ2-3, with 14 bases fitting TRBD2. This CDR3 is 16 amino acids long. V shed 5 bases, J shed 4 bases, and the junction held 5 bases outside the gene matches. In germline, CDR1 is SGHTA, CDR2 FQGNSA. For the CDR3, the DNA is TGTGCCAGCAGCAAAGGACTAGCGGGGGGCGCAGATACGCAGTATTTT. Amino acids: CASSKGLAGGADTQYF.

The J gene is TRBJ2-1, the V gene TRBV12-3 or TRBV12-4; 12 bases are a match to TRBD2. The CDR3 has 15 residues. After removal of 5 bases from V and 7 bases from J, the junction contained 6 bases not matched to a gene. In DNA, the CDR3 is TGTGCCAGCAGTATGCTAGCGGGGGGGCGAAATGAGCAGTTCTTC. Protein sequence: CASSMLAGGRNEQFF.